The clone carrying this T cell receptor beta chain was seen more than once but under ten times. Antigen: not known. This record comes from a study of T-cell reconstitution after alpha-beta-depleted transplantation in children. Notes on the study in general: Some patients owed their high day-60 TCRbeta diversity to surviving recipient T cells and thymic progenitors.

The CDR3 has 15 residues. V lost 0 bases to trimming and J lost 5 bases; unmatched junction nucleotides: 8. Germline V lookup: CDR1 SGHRS, CDR2 YFSETQ. Unique molecular identifiers were incorporated during preparation of the TCRbeta library. From the PCR reads, TCRdb called clonotypes with MiXCR, one entry per CDR3 protein. The top ten hold about 28% of the sample, which has about a million distinct CDR3 sequences, 25% to 35% seen once. The chain combines TRBV5-1 with TRBJ2-7, with 7 positions matching TRBD2. The specimen comprised PBMCs, mostly from graft donor cells, sampled 360 days after TCRalphabeta/CD19-depleted stem cell transplant. The receptor was isolated from a boy under two years old who had a stem cell transplant for SCID, so the T cells may come from the graft donor. The CDR3 region has the DNA TGCGCCAGCAGCTTGGGGCTAGCGGTGAGGAACGAGCAGTACTTC. Protein: CASSLGLAVRNEQYF.